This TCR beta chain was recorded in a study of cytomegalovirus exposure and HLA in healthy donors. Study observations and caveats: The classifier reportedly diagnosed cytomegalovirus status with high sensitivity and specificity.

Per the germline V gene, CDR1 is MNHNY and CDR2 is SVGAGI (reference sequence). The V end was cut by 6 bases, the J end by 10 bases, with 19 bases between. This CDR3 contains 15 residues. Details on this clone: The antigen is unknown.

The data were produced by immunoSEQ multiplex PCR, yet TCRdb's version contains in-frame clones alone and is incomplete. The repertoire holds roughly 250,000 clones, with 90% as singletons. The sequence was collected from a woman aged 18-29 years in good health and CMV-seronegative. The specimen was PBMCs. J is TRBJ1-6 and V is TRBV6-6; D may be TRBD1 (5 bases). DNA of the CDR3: TGTGCCAGCAGCCGCCAGACCGGGGGATGGTCACCCCTCCACTTT. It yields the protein CASSRQTGGWSPLHF.